This is a list of T cell receptor beta chains from one sample in a study of OX40 agonist ivuxolimab in advanced cancers. TCRdb keeps only in-frame clones here, not all; method: immunoSEQ multiplex PCR. The sample carries around 59,000 clones, 80% to 90% recorded once. The source was CD4+ or CD8+ T cells sorted from blood, collected in a trial of the OX40 agonist ivuxolimab. All receptors come from an adult with an advanced solid tumor such as melanoma, head and neck, liver or kidney cancer. The CDR3 runs from the conserved cysteine through the conserved F or W. The order of the fields is V gene, J gene, D gene, clone size, CDR3 protein, CDR3 DNA. The D gene is left open where the match is weak. Size tells how often a clone was seen (once, few, many) or the class of an expanded clone, and some rows leave it out.

v_call: TRBV4-2
j_call: TRBJ2-1
d_call: TRBD2
clone_size: -
cdr3_aa: CASSQDGWGLAGSYSANEQFF
cdr3_nt: TGTGCCAGCAGCCAAGATGGATGGGGACTAGCGGGATCCTACTCCGCCAATGAGCAGTTCTTC

v_call: TRBV5-1
j_call: TRBJ1-2
d_call: TRBD1
clone_size: -
cdr3_aa: CASSLVTGDYGYTF
cdr3_nt: TGCGCCAGCAGCTTGGTAACAGGGGACTATGGCTACACCTTC

v_call: TRBV5-6
j_call: TRBJ2-3
d_call: TRBD2
clone_size: -
cdr3_aa: CASSFGLAGEWSADTQYF
cdr3_nt: TGTGCCAGCAGCTTCGGACTAGCGGGAGAATGGTCCGCAGATACGCAGTATTTT

v_call: TRBV19
j_call: TRBJ2-1
d_call: -
clone_size: -
cdr3_aa: CASSISAPSANEQFF
cdr3_nt: TGTGCCAGTAGTATATCGGCACCATCGGCCAATGAGCAGTTCTTC

v_call: TRBV7-6
j_call: TRBJ1-1
d_call: -
clone_size: -
cdr3_aa: CASSSGEMNTEAFF
cdr3_nt: TGTGCCAGCAGCTCAGGGGAAATGAACACTGAAGCTTTCTTT

v_call: TRBV7-2
j_call: TRBJ1-2
d_call: -
clone_size: -
cdr3_aa: CASSLDVRESSYGYTF
cdr3_nt: TGTGCCAGCAGCTTAGACGTCAGGGAATCGAGCTATGGCTACACCTTC

v_call: TRBV10-3
j_call: TRBJ2-1
d_call: TRBD1
clone_size: once
cdr3_aa: CAISNDRGGEQFF
cdr3_nt: TGTGCCATCAGTAACGACAGGGGCGGCGAGCAGTTCTTC

v_call: TRBV7-9
j_call: TRBJ1-5
d_call: -
clone_size: -
cdr3_aa: CASSSTASQPQHF
cdr3_nt: TGTGCCAGCAGCTCCACGGCAAGTCAGCCCCAGCATTTT

v_call: TRBV27
j_call: TRBJ1-2
d_call: -
clone_size: -
cdr3_aa: CASSLTATGGYTF
cdr3_nt: TGTGCCAGCAGTTTAACGGCAACGGGTGGCTACACCTTC

v_call: TRBV30
j_call: TRBJ1-2
d_call: TRBD1
clone_size: -
cdr3_aa: CASGTVSGYTF
cdr3_nt: TGTGCCTCAGGGACAGTCTCTGGCTACACCTTC

v_call: TRBV5-6
j_call: TRBJ2-1
d_call: -
clone_size: -
cdr3_aa: CASTLSAVSDEQFF
cdr3_nt: TGTGCCAGCACCCTCTCGGCGGTCTCGGATGAGCAGTTCTTC

v_call: TRBV5-4
j_call: TRBJ2-4
d_call: -
clone_size: -
cdr3_aa: CASSPSRGRGNIQYF
cdr3_nt: TGTGCCAGCAGCCCATCTCGGGGGCGCGGAAACATTCAGTACTTC

v_call: TRBV13
j_call: TRBJ2-5
d_call: -
clone_size: -
cdr3_aa: CASSPWGLETQYF
cdr3_nt: TGTGCCAGCAGCCCTTGGGGGTTGGAGACCCAGTACTTC

v_call: TRBV10-3
j_call: TRBJ2-1
d_call: -
clone_size: -
cdr3_aa: CAIFAGNGNEQFF
cdr3_nt: TGTGCCATCTTTGCGGGGAATGGGAATGAGCAGTTCTTC

v_call: TRBV7-2
j_call: TRBJ2-5
d_call: TRBD2
clone_size: -
cdr3_aa: CASSLIAGGQETQYF
cdr3_nt: TGTGCCAGCAGCTTAATAGCGGGAGGCCAAGAGACCCAGTACTTC

v_call: TRBV13
j_call: TRBJ2-7
d_call: TRBD2
clone_size: -
cdr3_aa: CASSLNGLGVYEQYF
cdr3_nt: TGTGCCAGCAGCTTAAACGGACTAGGGGTCTACGAGCAGTACTTC